Each of the 20 T cell receptor beta chains below was sequenced from the same sample in a study of blood T cells in healthy people across ages. Sample-barcoded 5' priming and a J-beta primer mix drove a second PCR of roughly 7 to 11 cycles. MiXCR, run by TCRdb on the 5' RACE reads, gives a single entry per CDR3 protein. The table includes approximately 1,100,000 distinct CDR3 sequences, 35% to 50% detected once. Sequencing used blood. Every receptor here comes from a woman in her fifties or sixties in good health.

The rearrangement uses TRBV5-1 and TRBJ2-3; D gene ambiguous. CDR3 length: 14 residues. Trimming took off 5 bases at V and 1 base at J, with 11 bases between the two ends. In germline, CDR1 is SGHRS, CDR2 YFSETQ. CDR3 loop: CASRAEIGTDTQYF. CDR3 bases: TGCGCCAGCAGGGCGGAGATCGGCACAGATACGCAGTATTTT.

This chain uses TRBV2 with TRBJ2-7, with 7 bases fitting TRBD1. Germline V CDR1 and CDR2: SNHLY, FYNNEI. With 6 bases clipped from V and 1 base from J, the junction kept 15 bases outside the gene matches. The CDR3 loop spans 17 amino acids. CDR3 in DNA: TGTGCCAGCAGGGAACAGGGGCCCTCATACCTATCCTACGAGCAGTACTTC. Translated, it gives CASREQGPSYLSYEQYF.

The V and J genes are TRBV20-1 and TRBJ2-7; D gene ambiguous. CDR3 length: 13 amino acids. The V and J ends lost 3 bases and 5 bases respectively, with 14 bases between them. Germline lookup yields CDR1 DFQATT and CDR2 SNEGSKA (reference sequence). The CDR3 loop reads CSASPAGRDEQYF. As DNA, the CDR3 is TGCAGTGCTAGCCCCGCAGGCCGGGACGAGCAGTACTTC.

The J gene is TRBJ2-1, the V gene TRBV5-4; D call uncertain. Per the germline V gene, CDR1 is SGHNT and CDR2 is YYREEE (reference sequence). V lost 2 bases and J lost 0, with 12 bases in between. CDR3 size: 16 residues. The CDR3 sequence is CASSFEVRTSYNEQFF. The CDR3, as DNA: TGTGCCAGCAGCTTCGAGGTCAGAACCTCCTACAATGAGCAGTTCTTC.

This chain links TRBV25-1 with TRBJ2-1; D might be TRBD1 or TRBD2, each matching 5 bases. The CDR3 is made up of 13 amino acids. Germline loops: CDR1 MGHDK, CDR2 SYGVNS. The ends were cut back, 1 base at V and 10 bases at J, with 11 bases in the middle. The CDR3 DNA sequence: TGTGCCAGCAGTGAATTGGGGGTATCCGAGCAGTTCTTC. Amino acids: CASSELGVSEQFF.

This rearrangement joins TRBV7-9 to TRBJ2-1; D unclear. There are 17 residues in the CDR3. V was trimmed by 3 bases and J by 0 bases, leaving 15 bases between them. Germline values: CDR1 SEHNR, CDR2 FQNEAQ (reference sequence). CDR3 residues: CASSFFSTSFSYNEQFF. The CDR3 DNA is TGTGCCAGCAGCTTTTTTTCGACATCCTTCTCCTACAATGAGCAGTTCTTC.

The V call is TRBV14, the J call TRBJ2-1; TRBD2 agrees at 8 bases. The CDR3 covers 14 residues. The V and J ends lost 1 base and 9 bases, in that order; junction bases with no gene match: 5. Germline values: CDR1 SGHDN, CDR2 FVKESK. The CDR3 spells CASSQAIAGREQFF. CDR3 in DNA: TGTGCCAGCAGCCAAGCAATAGCGGGACGTGAGCAGTTCTTC.

This sequence joins TRBV2 and TRBJ1-5, with a tentative D call TRBD1 (6 bases). This CDR3 has 14 residues. Germline V gene lookup returns CDR1 SNHLY and CDR2 FYNNEI. Trimming took 7 bases from V and 1 from J, leaving 11 bases between them. The DNA of the CDR3 is TGTGCCAGCAAAGAAGGGGGGAGCAATCAGCCCCAGCATTTT. Translating gives CASKEGGSNQPQHF.

The chain uses TRBV6-5 and TRBJ2-3; 10 bases are a match to TRBD2. This CDR3 has 18 amino acids. J gave up 4 bases and V 0 bases, and 10 bases lay outside the gene matches. Germline CDR1 reads MNHEY; CDR2 reads SVGAGI. CDR3 nucleotide sequence: TGTGCCAGCAGTTACTCGAAGTCTCGGCTAGCGGGAGCAGATACGCAGTATTTT. It codes for CASSYSKSRLAGADTQYF.

This clonotype was counted only a few times. The gene calls are TRBV2 and TRBJ2-5; TRBD2 matches at 9 bases. CDR1 and CDR2 from the germline V gene are SNHLY and FYNNEI. The CDR3 totals 15 residues. The trim removed 8 bases at V and 1 base at J, leaving 8 bases unmatched. This CDR3 is CASAETGLAQETQYF. CDR3 sequence (DNA): TGTGCCAGCGCCGAGACGGGACTAGCCCAAGAGACCCAGTACTTC.

This clonotype came up once. The V call is TRBV30, the J call TRBJ1-4; D ambiguous. Germline V gene lookup returns CDR1 GTSNPN and CDR2 SVGIG (reference sequence). The CDR3 is 15 amino acids. Between the trimmed V and J ends, which lost 0 bases and 3 bases, there was a span of 11 bases. The CDR3 loop reads CAWSVRPSPNEKLFF. The CDR3 region has the DNA TGTGCCTGGAGTGTACGCCCAAGCCCTAATGAAAAACTGTTTTTT.

This clonotype was counted once. The chain joins TRBV15 to TRBJ2-1; 8 nucleotides align to TRBD2. The CDR3 runs to 16 residues. V was pared by 6 bases and J by 5 bases, with 12 bases of the junction left unmatched. Germline V gene lookup returns CDR1 LNHNV and CDR2 YYDKDF (reference sequence). In DNA, the CDR3 is TGTGCCACCAGTTATTCACCGGGAGGGCCCAACAATGAGCAGTTCTTC. Amino acids: CATSYSPGGPNNEQFF.

V is TRBV2 and J is TRBJ1-4; weak D call: TRBD1 (5 bases). Germline CDR1 is SNHLY and CDR2 is FYNNEI. V was trimmed by 3 bases and J by 7 bases, leaving 15 bases between them. The CDR3 is 15 amino acids. The CDR3 DNA follows: TGTGCCAGCAGTGAGCAGGAGGGGCGGGGTGAAAAACTGTTTTTT. Translation gives CASSEQEGRGEKLFF.

The J gene is TRBJ2-2, the V gene TRBV10-3; unclear D gene. In germline, CDR1 is ENHRY, CDR2 SYGVKD. V was pared by 8 bases and J by 6 bases, with 13 bases between. The CDR3 is 13 amino acids. In DNA form, the CDR3 reads TGTGCCATCCAGGACCTCTTGGCCGGGGAGCTGTTTTTT. Translated, it gives CAIQDLLAGELFF.

This clonotype was seen at least ten times. The chain joins TRBV7-9 to TRBJ2-7; TRBD1 matches at 11 bases. The ends lost 4 bases at V and 7 bases at J; junction bases unmatched: 6. The CDR3 length is 14 residues. Germline CDR1 is SEHNR and CDR2 is FQNEAQ (reference sequence). In DNA form, the CDR3 reads TGTGCCAGCAGCTCGGACAGGGGGCATGGAGAGCAGTACTTC. Translating gives CASSSDRGHGEQYF.

This chain links TRBV29-1 with TRBJ1-2, with 9 bases aligning to TRBD1. The CDR3 contains 13 residues. The ends lost 7 bases at V and 4 bases at J; junction bases unmatched: 7. Germline CDR1 SQVTM, CDR2 ANQGSEA. The DNA of the CDR3 is TGCAGCGCCCCGGGACAGGGAAGCTATGGCTACACCTTC. Translating it yields CSAPGQGSYGYTF.

This chain connects TRBV27 to TRBJ2-2; a possible D gene is TRBD2 (6 bases). This CDR3 has 14 residues. V lost 6 bases to trimming and J lost 3 bases, with 11 bases between them. CDR1 and CDR2 from the germline V gene are MNHEY and SMNVEV (reference sequence). The CDR3 coding sequence is TGTGCCAGCAGCCCGGGACTTTACACCGGGGAGCTGTTTTTT. This encodes CASSPGLYTGELFF.

V and J are TRBV20-1 and TRBJ2-1, with D possibly matching TRBD1 (6 bases). CDR1 is DFQATT, CDR2 SNEGSKA, per germline (reference sequence). The CDR3 totals 14 residues. Deletions cut 4 bases from V and 0 bases from J, with 10 bases between. CDR3 sequence (DNA): TGCAGTGCTATAAACAGGGACTCCTACAATGAGCAGTTCTTC. It codes for CSAINRDSYNEQFF.

This clonotype was counted at least ten times. The J gene is TRBJ2-1, the V gene TRBV29-1; 7 bases map to TRBD1. Trimming removed 2 bases from V and 6 bases from J; junction bases left unmatched: 1. Germline loops: CDR1 SQVTM, CDR2 ANQGSEA. This CDR3 has 12 amino acids. CDR3 in DNA: TGCAGCGTTGAACCAGGGGGCAATGAGCAGTTCTTC. As protein: CSVEPGGNEQFF.

This clonotype appeared a few times. The genes are TRBV2 and TRBJ1-2; D remains unclear. Trimming shortened V by 0 bases and J by 6 bases, and 8 bases separated the two germline ends. This CDR3 contains 13 residues. The germline gives CDR1 SNHLY, CDR2 FYNNEI. CDR3 amino acids: CASSEAPGDGYTF. In DNA form, the CDR3 reads TGTGCCAGCAGTGAAGCGCCCGGGGATGGCTACACCTTC.